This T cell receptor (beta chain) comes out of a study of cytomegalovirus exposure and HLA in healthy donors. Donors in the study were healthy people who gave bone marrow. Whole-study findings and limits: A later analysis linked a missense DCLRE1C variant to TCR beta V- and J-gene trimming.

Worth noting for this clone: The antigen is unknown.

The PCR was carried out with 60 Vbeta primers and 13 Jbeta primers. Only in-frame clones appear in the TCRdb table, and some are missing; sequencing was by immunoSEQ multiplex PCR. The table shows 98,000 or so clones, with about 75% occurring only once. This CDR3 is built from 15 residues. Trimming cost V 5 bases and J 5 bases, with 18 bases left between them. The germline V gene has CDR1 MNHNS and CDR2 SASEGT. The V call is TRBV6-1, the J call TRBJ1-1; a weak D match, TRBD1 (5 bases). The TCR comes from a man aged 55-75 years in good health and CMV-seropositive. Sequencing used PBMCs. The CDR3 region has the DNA TGTGCCAGCAGTAGACATGAAGGGGCTTATACTGAAGCTTTCTTT. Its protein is CASSRHEGAYTEAFF.